Listed below are T cell receptor beta chains from one sample, sequenced in a study of shared clonotypes between healthy human individuals. Sequenced by immunoSEQ multiplex PCR; TCRdb stores in-frame clones only, minus some. The table lists 2 million to 3 million clones, approximately 93% of them singletons, with 0.36% in the top ten. Sequencing was done on a sample of naive CD4+ T cells from PBMCs. The receptors were sampled from a man aged 18 to 29 in good health. Some clones in this sample may be carry-over from other donors' samples. CDR3s include the opening cysteine and the closing phenylalanine or tryptophan. D genes are given only for firm matches. Some rows mark clone size as missing; the rest say once, few, many or name a class of expanded clone.

v_gene	d_gene	abundance	j_gene	CDR3nt	CDR3aa
TRBV5-1	TRBD1	-	TRBJ1-2	TGCGCCAGCAGCCAGAATTTTAGACAGGGGCATGGCTACACCTTC	CASSQNFRQGHGYTF
TRBV5-1	-	-	TRBJ2-2	TGCGCCAGCAGCTCTAAGAAGTCCGGGGAGCTGTTTTTT	CASSSKKSGELFF
TRBV5-1	TRBD2	once	TRBJ2-1	TGCGCCAGCAGCTCCCAGACCCTAGCGGGAGACTACAATGAGCAGTTCTTC	CASSSQTLAGDYNEQFF
TRBV14	-	few	TRBJ1-1	TGTGCCAGCAGCAGTGATCTGGAGACTGAAGCTTTCTTT	CASSSDLETEAFF
TRBV30	-	-	TRBJ1-1	TGTGCCTGGAATCGGGGGGCCGCGAACACTGAAGCTTTCTTT	CAWNRGAANTEAFF
TRBV5-1	-	-	TRBJ1-5	TGCGCCAGCGCCGTGGGGCCGGATCAGCCCCAGCATTTT	CASAVGPDQPQHF
TRBV2	-	-	TRBJ1-3	TGTGCCAGCAGTAGTTCCGACAGGCCGTCGAACACCATATATTTT	CASSSSDRPSNTIYF
TRBV18	-	once	TRBJ1-5	TGTGCCAGCTCACCCGCTGGGGATAGCAATCAGCCCCAGCATTTT	CASSPAGDSNQPQHF
TRBV9	-	-	TRBJ2-5	TGTGCCAGCAGCGTAGAGGAGAAAGAGACCCAGTACTTC	CASSVEEKETQYF
TRBV5-8	TRBD1	-	TRBJ2-3	TGTGCCAGCAGCCATCAGGGGGCTTCAAATACGCAGTATTTT	CASSHQGASNTQYF
TRBV5-6	-	-	TRBJ1-2	TGTGCCAGCAGCTTGTCAGGGAGAGGCTACACCTTC	CASSLSGRGYTF
TRBV19	-	-	TRBJ1-5	TGTGCCAGTAGTATGTCCGGGAGTCAGCCCCAGCATTTT	CASSMSGSQPQHF
TRBV4-1	-	-	TRBJ2-5	TGCGCCAGCAGCCAAGATAGGGGCTTCGTTCGGGAGACCCAGTACTTC	CASSQDRGFVRETQYF
TRBV21-1	-	-	TRBJ2-1	TGTGCCAGCCCCCAAAGACTAGGCGATTCATATGAGCAGTTCTTC	CASPQRLGDSYEQFF
TRBV2	-	-	TRBJ2-7	TGTGCCAGCAGTGAGTTCCCGGGACTTGGGTCCTACGAGCAGTACTTC	CASSEFPGLGSYEQYF
TRBV27	TRBD1	-	TRBJ1-2	TGTGCCAGCAGTTCTCAGGGGGCGGGCTATGGCTACACCTTC	CASSSQGAGYGYTF
TRBV28	-	-	TRBJ1-3	TGTGCCAGCAGTTTACCCGCCCCGACCTACGAGGGATATTTT	CASSLPAPTYEGYF
TRBV5-1	-	-	TRBJ1-5	TGCGCCAGCAGCTCAGGGGAAGAGAATCAGCCCCAGCATTTT	CASSSGEENQPQHF
TRBV7-2	TRBD1	-	TRBJ2-7	TGTGCCAGCAGAGGGACAGTGAGAGCCGAGCAGTACTTC	CASRGTVRAEQYF
TRBV18	-	-	TRBJ2-3	TGTGCCAGCTCACCCTTACTTGGGGAGACAGATACGCAGTATTTT	CASSPLLGETDTQYF
TRBV23-1	-	-	TRBJ1-2	TGCGCCAGCAGTCACCAGGGAGGGGGTGGCTACACCTTC	CASSHQGGGGYTF
TRBV6-6	-	few	TRBJ1-1	TGTGCCAGCAGTTACTCGCGAAGTGAAGCTTTCTTT	CASSYSRSEAFF
TRBV10-3	TRBD2	-	TRBJ2-2	TGTGCCATCAGTGAGGGAGCGGGGGCCATCGGGGAGCTGTTTTTT	CAISEGAGAIGELFF
TRBV25-1	TRBD1	-	TRBJ2-3	TGTGCCAGCAGTGACCATCTCGGGCAGGGGGCCTCAGATACGCAGTATTTT	CASSDHLGQGASDTQYF
TRBV5-1	TRBD1	-	TRBJ1-4	TGCGCCAGCAGCTTGGCCTCAGGGGGCTATAATGAAAAACTGTTTTTT	CASSLASGGYNEKLFF
TRBV19	-	-	TRBJ2-2	TGTGCCAGTAGTATCAGGGGCGGGGAGCTGTTTTTT	CASSIRGGELFF
TRBV28	TRBD1	-	TRBJ2-7	TGTGCCAGCAGTTCCCCGGGACAGTTCTACGAGCAGTACTTC	CASSSPGQFYEQYF
TRBV9	TRBD1	-	TRBJ1-5	TGTGCCAGCAGCACTCCGGGACAGGGGGGCATCCGAAATCAGCCCCAGCATTTT	CASSTPGQGGIRNQPQHF